There are many counts of the clone carrying this TCR beta chain. Libraries of TCR beta came from iRepertoire HTBI primers plus Arm-PCR of CDR3 regions. TCRdb re-analysed the multiplex PCR reads in MiXCR, keeping a single row per CDR3 protein. This repertoire shows 400,000 to 550,000 distinct CDR3 sequences, more than 12% found once; its top ten account for approximately 15%. The CDR3 covers 15 residues. Unmatched junction bases numbered 10, after V lost 5 bases and J lost 9 bases. The germline CDR1 and CDR2 sequences are SGHAT and FQNNGV. This specimen belongs to a study of regulatory T cells in long-lasting Graves disease. Time point in this sample: newly diagnosed GD, antithyroid drugs for less than 3 months. Construction of the TCR library relied on RNA isolated from PBMCs. These sequences were also reported in another study, on T cells in Graves' hyperthyroidism and ophthalmopathy.

The TCR sequence derives from a young woman with Graves disease. This material consisted of peripheral blood mononuclear cells (PBMCs), taken at new diagnosis, from a patient treated with antithyroid drugs. This sequence joins TRBV11-2 and TRBJ2-3; 11 bases match TRBD2. The CDR3 DNA follows: TGTGCCAGCAGCGCTAGTAGCGGGAGGGCCGGGACGCAGTATTTT. This gives the protein CASSASSGRAGTQYF.